This T cell receptor beta chain was sequenced during a study of blood T cell repertoires in COVID-19. Study context: Specimens from acute and convalescent COVID-19 originated in the United States, Italy and Spain. In each case, the material was cDNA or gDNA derived from T cells, B-cell-depleted T cells, or PBMCs.

In the original analysis: Estimated nucleated cell counts came from reference gene primer amplification. Sequenced by immunoSEQ multiplex PCR; TCRdb stores in-frame clones only, minus some. V and J calls and clone size are those listed in that table; D and trimming were worked out from the DNA. Of tens of thousands of clones listed, 85% to 95% are singletons. Germline values: CDR1 LGHDT, CDR2 YNNKEL (reference sequence). The CDR3 has 15 residues. Trimming took off 1 base at V and 3 bases at J, with 13 bases between the two ends. This TCR was recovered from a male donor with active COVID-19. This rearrangement joins TRBV3-1 (or the pseudogene TRBV3-2) to TRBJ2-7, with D hard to call. What was sequenced was peripheral blood. The CDR3 loop is CASSQAQQALYEQYF. The DNA of the CDR3 is TGTGCCAGCAGCCAAGCCCAGCAGGCACTCTACGAGCAGTACTTC.